Listed here is a single T cell receptor (beta chain). What this receptor recognizes is not known. No much larger clone is present one base from it, and per-base qualities are unavailable. Using the deep immunoSEQ assay, multiplex PCR amplified TCR CDR3 regions from genomic DNA. Extracted genomic DNA from each cell subset was distributed evenly across all wells of several immunoSEQ 96-well plates, and each plate was treated as a replicate. For sorted subsets, each replicate PCR was loaded with roughly 200 ng genomic DNA, equivalent to 30,000 or so T cell genomes. Purified libraries were measured with a Qubit 3.0 fluorometer, size-checked on a Bioanalyzer 2100, and measured again with the KAPA Library Quantification kit. Every immunoSEQ 96-well plate was sequenced on a separate single-read 150-cycle Illumina NextSeq 550 flow cell. The authors processed their data as follows. Because the immunoSEQ output included only junctional sequences and no quality scores, the filtering could not be the same as the filtering used for full-length reads. Sequences were annotated with PyIR, a Python wrapper for IgBLAST v1.9, and V/J genes and CDR3 were assigned using IMGT germline references. Reads were removed for weak V/J assignments (E-value above 1e-6), missing CDR3, stop codons, out-of-frame junctions, or ambiguous translated residues. V3J clonotypes were defined as sequences sharing the same inferred V gene, J gene, and CDR3 amino acid sequence. Percentage overlap between repertoires was calculated by dividing the number of shared unique clonotypes by the size of the smaller repertoire. Repertoire richness was assessed with RTK rarefaction, the Chao1 estimator, and Recon v2.1 estimates of unobserved clonotypes. OLGA was used to compute generation probabilities for all TCRbeta clonotypes that the gDNA method yielded from a handful of donors. Entries here come from immuneACCESS through TCRdb and include only in-frame sequences with V and J called. Some clones fail to appear in such tables; in the studies checked, an unresolved V gene covers under half of the shortfall, and the cause of the remainder is unknown. For V, J and clone size, that table is used; D and trimming come from the DNA. In this sample the table shows under 2,000,000 clones, about 95% of which occur a single time. The ten largest make up under 1.5% of the sample.

The data belong to a study of shared clonotypes between healthy human individuals (dated by TCRdb to between 2020 and 2021). Study-wide context: A couple of women and three men aged 18 to 49 years were included in the cohort. Different laboratories and diverse techniques were used to prepare libraries and sequence TCR repertoires, to increase sequencing depth and limit assay-specific biases. Leukapheresis yielded between about 0.9 and 10 billion PBMCs per donor. To estimate repertoire size and how much clonotypes are shared between individuals, the study performed deep sequencing of blood TCR repertoires from 4 to 6 healthy adults. For each donor, CD4 naive and CD4 memory were each given three plates, CD8 naive was given two plates, and CD8 memory was given one plate. Study-wide findings and limitations: Because the study included only a small number of donors, the genetic and exposure-history diversity represented was limited. Higher generation probabilities were observed for clonotypes shared by all four sorted-subset donors than for non-shared clonotypes. Naive subsets generally had larger estimated clonotype richness than memory subsets. Roughly 5% of naive CD4, 3.5% of naive CD8, around 2.3% of memory CD4, and around 0.42% of memory CD8 clonotypes were shared across a few donors. Rarefaction of sorted-subset datasets indicated incomplete sequencing despite the large sequencing depth. Pairwise subsampling indicated that sequencing depth was expected to affect the degree of clonotype sharing among donors. Sampling was restricted to blood, and TCR repertoires in tissue are likely to differ from TCR repertoires in blood.

For the CD8 naive samples, CD45RO-negative cells were positively selected for CCR7, yielding a CD45RA+CCR7+ population from which TemRA cells were excluded. Donors were healthy HIV-negative adults with no recently reported acute infections or vaccinations. Every donor was a Caucasian adult living in Nashville, Tennessee, USA. Blood was collected by leukapheresis, and PBMCs were isolated by Ficoll-Histopaque density gradient centrifugation and then cryopreserved in liquid nitrogen vapor phase. Analytical flow cytometry was used to check the purity and quantity of each magnetically sorted T cell population. Genomic DNA was isolated from each sorted fraction and quantified by UV absorbance on a Nanodrop 2000c. Specimen: naive CD8+ T cells sorted from blood. In light of the paper, this sample's cell subset or site label describes: CD45RA+CCR7+. This TCR derives from a man between 18 and 29 years old in good health.

The nucleotide sequence is given as TGCGCCAGCAGTGAGTCGGGTCAGGGGGCGGAGACCCAGTACTTC. Translation gives CASSESGQGAETQYF. The chain is made from TRBV10-1 and TRBJ2-5; 8 of the junction bases match TRBD1. Clipping removes 0 bases from V and 5 bases from J, with 5 as the unmatched junction base count. The CDR3 starts with the cysteine, ends with the phenylalanine, and has 15 residues. Only CDR3 DNA remains: 45 bases, in frame from the first base. The germline V gene (reference sequence) yields WNHNN for CDR1 and SYGVQD for CDR2.